The clone carrying this T cell receptor beta chain was picked up a small number of times. Its specificity is unknown. The sample is drawn from a study of T-cell memory formation after mild COVID-19. Turning to the study itself: There were largely donor-specific TCR clusters.

V dropped 0 bases and J dropped 4; count of bases not matched to a gene: 2. Germline V gene lookup returns CDR1 MNHEY and CDR2 SVGAGI. The CDR3 extends over 15 amino acids. Study-level results: Cross-reactive memory appears to have joined, as suggested by some responding clones showing up in pre-infection memory. CD4+ clones that contracted lay mainly in CM and EM; CD8+ ones lay in EMRA.

TCRdb independently ran MiXCR on the 5' RACE reads; one entry per CDR3 protein. The table includes more than 300,000 distinct CDR3 sequences, approximately 14% detected once. This sequence originates from a man younger than 30 who had mild COVID-19 (a few samples of this study predate the infection). Cell type and time point are not known. The chain employs TRBV6-5 and TRBJ2-5; TRBD1 matches at 10 bases. Material for sequencing was PBMCs or a T cell subset sorted from them (not recorded which). The CDR3 nucleotides are TGTGCCAGCAGTTACTCGGACAGGGGGGGAGAGACCCAGTACTTC. Protein sequence: CASSYSDRGGETQYF.